This passage covers 9 T cell receptor beta chains from one sample sequenced in a study of metastatic and nonmetastatic thyroid tumors (dated by TCRdb to about 2020). No patient had received any treatment before thyroid surgery. Library construction relied on PCR. The instrument was an Illumina HiSeq 4000. TCRdb ran its own pipeline on the public reads, namely fastp trimming at Q25 and MiXCR clone calling, and kept in-frame beta chains. The sample yields 21,000 or so clones; around 20% were counted once. The ten top clones hold 25% to 35% of the sample. Sequences were obtained from blood. Every receptor here comes from a female donor with papillary thyroid cancer or a benign thyroid nodule (not recorded which). Some clones in this sample may be carry-over from other donors' samples.

The rearrangement links TRBV6-5 to TRBJ2-1, with 7 bases that match TRBD2. V was pared by 0 bases and J by 8 bases, with 4 bases of the junction left unmatched. The germline CDR1 and CDR2 sequences are MNHEY and SVGAGI. This CDR3 contains 14 residues. The DNA of the CDR3 is TGTGCCAGCAGTTACTCGGGGGGGAGAGATGAGCAGTTCTTC. This sequence encodes CASSYSGGRDEQFF.

The table lists this clone with many counts. This chain connects TRBV20-1 to TRBJ2-1; D remains ambiguous. There are 17 residues in the CDR3. Germline V lookup: CDR1 DFQATT, CDR2 SNEGSKA (reference sequence). V shed 2 bases and J shed 4 bases, with 21 bases lying between them. CDR3 sequence (DNA): TGCAGTGCTAGAAAATATGTCGGCCCAGTACAGTACAATGAGCAGTTCTTC. This encodes CSARKYVGPVQYNEQFF.

This clone was seen ten or more times. The CDR3 nucleotides read TGCAGCGTTGAAGACCGGACGACTAGTATAAACTCCTACGAGCAGTACTTC. Amino acid sequence: CSVEDRTTSINSYEQYF. The rearrangement uses TRBV29-1 and TRBJ2-7; D possibly corresponds to TRBD2 (6 bases). CDR1 is SQVTM and CDR2 is ANQGSEA in the germline V gene. The CDR3 covers 17 residues. Deletions cut 0 bases from V and 0 bases from J, with 18 bases between.

The chain carries TRBV5-1 and TRBJ2-7; 9 bases are a match to TRBD2. This CDR3 contains 14 residues. V lost 3 bases to trimming and J lost 2 bases; unmatched junction nucleotides: 3. Looked up from germline, CDR1 is SGHRS and CDR2 is YFSETQ. The CDR3 spells CASSSAGGAYEQYF. As DNA, the CDR3 is TGCGCCAGCAGCTCAGCGGGAGGAGCCTACGAGCAGTACTTC.

Comment on this clone: One end of the junction does not line up with germline, which may come from a read error. The rearrangement links TRBV12-3 or TRBV12-4 to TRBJ2-1, with D possibly being TRBD2 (5 bases). The CDR3 runs to 16 residues. The DNA of the CDR3 is TGTGCCAGCAGTTTAGGGCTGGGGAGAGTGTACAATGAGCAGTCCTTC. It is translated as CASSLGLGRVYNEQSF.

This clone was observed many times. V usage is TRBV20-1 and J usage is TRBJ2-4; D gene unclear. The V end was cut by 0 bases, the J end by 9 bases, with 9 bases between. This CDR3 contains 12 residues. The germline V gene has CDR1 DFQATT and CDR2 SNEGSKA (reference sequence). The CDR3 loop is CSARDQPGIQYF. The CDR3 DNA follows: TGCAGTGCTAGAGATCAGCCCGGCATTCAGTACTTC.

This clone was seen many times. This chain joins TRBV29-1 and TRBJ1-5; D might be TRBD1 (6 bases). V lost 4 bases to trimming and J lost 5 bases, with 9 bases between them. Germline lookup yields CDR1 SQVTM and CDR2 ANQGSEA. The CDR3 covers 12 residues. The CDR3: CSVGGGDQPQHF. In DNA, the CDR3 is TGCAGCGTTGGCGGGGGCGATCAGCCCCAGCATTTT.

This clone was seen repeatedly, ten times or more. As DNA, the CDR3 is TGTGCCAGCAGTTTAGTGCGGATCTCTTCTCCGTATGGCTACACCTTC. This translates into CASSLVRISSPYGYTF. This chain joins TRBV28 and TRBJ1-2; no reliable D call. Trimming pared 2 bases from V and 5 bases from J, leaving 18 bases between. This CDR3 spans 16 amino acids. The V gene's germline CDR1 is MDHEN and CDR2 SYDVKM.

Only a few counts were recorded for this clone. Sequence at one end of the junction differs from germline and may be a read error. CDR3 protein: CSSSLWGTDTQYF. Written as DNA, the CDR3 is TGTTCCAGCAGTTTATGGGGGACAGATACGCAGTATTTT. This chain connects TRBV12-3 or TRBV12-4 to TRBJ2-3; D tentatively fits TRBD1 or TRBD2 (5 bases each). The CDR3 covers 13 residues.